This T cell receptor beta chain was captured in a study of tumor-infiltrating lymphocytes in oesophageal squamous cell carcinoma. Using its own MiXCR run on the PCR reads, TCRdb lists one record per CDR3 protein. The sample yields about 16,000 distinct CDR3 sequences, roughly 42% seen once. Germline CDR1 is DFQATT and CDR2 is SNEGSKA (reference sequence). The CDR3 covers 15 residues. This TCR came from a male donor with esophageal squamous cell carcinoma. Input material: esophageal tumor tissue. The genes are TRBV20-1 and TRBJ2-5; TRBD2 matches 7 bases. The end of the DNA fits TRBJ2-1 better, so the J call may be wrong. CDR3 amino acids: CSASRGGRAIREQFF. The CDR3, as DNA: TGCAGTGCTTCCCGTGGGGGGAGGGCCATAAGAGAGCAGTTCTTC.